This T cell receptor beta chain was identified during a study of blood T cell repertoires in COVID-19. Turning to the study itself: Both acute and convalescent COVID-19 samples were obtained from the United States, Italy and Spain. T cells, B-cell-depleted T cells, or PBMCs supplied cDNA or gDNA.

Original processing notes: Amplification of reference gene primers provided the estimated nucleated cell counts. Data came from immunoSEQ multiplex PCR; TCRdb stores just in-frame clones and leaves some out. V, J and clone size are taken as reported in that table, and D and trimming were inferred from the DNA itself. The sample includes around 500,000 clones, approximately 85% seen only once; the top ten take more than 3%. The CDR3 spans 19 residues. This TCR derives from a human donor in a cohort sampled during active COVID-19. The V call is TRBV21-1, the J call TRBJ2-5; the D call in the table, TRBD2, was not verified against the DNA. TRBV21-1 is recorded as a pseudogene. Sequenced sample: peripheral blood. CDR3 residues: CASSNSGHLLAGGIETQYF. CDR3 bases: TGTGCCAGCAGCAACTCGGGACATCTATTAGCGGGAGGGATAGAGACCCAGTACTTC.